The clone carrying this T cell receptor (beta chain) has a single count. As originally analysed: Amplified reference gene primers provided the basis for estimating nucleated cell counts. The method was immunoSEQ multiplex PCR; TCRdb's version includes in-frame clones alone and lacks a portion of them. V, J and clone size are taken as reported in that table, and D and trimming were inferred from the DNA itself. This sample has about 200,000 clones; around 84% occur once, and the top ten carry approximately 13%. The length of the CDR3 is 17 residues. Germline CDR1 is SEHNR and CDR2 is FQNEAQ (reference sequence). V was trimmed by 5 bases and J by 0 bases, leaving 17 bases between them. The data derive from a study of blood T cell repertoires in COVID-19. Looking at the study overall: Specimens from acute and convalescent COVID-19 originated in the United States, Italy and Spain. PBMCs, B-cell-depleted T cells, or T cells provided the cDNA or gDNA that made up the material.

The specimen sequenced was peripheral blood. The J gene is TRBJ2-4, the V gene TRBV7-9; D ambiguous. The clonotype originates from a human donor in a cohort sampled during active COVID-19. CDR3 coding DNA: TGTGCCAGCAGCATAGAAGCTAATAGTCTAGCCAAAAACATTCAGTACTTC. Translation: CASSIEANSLAKNIQYF.